The entry below gives a single TCR beta chain sequence along with its context. Its target is not known. This entry is derived from a study of cytomegalovirus exposure and HLA in healthy donors. Study-level results: The study put 150 to 200 TCR beta chains on its list as cytomegalovirus-associated. TCR beta sequences numbering 15,000 to 20,000 were associated with HLA alleles at 0.05 false discovery rate in a later analysis.

Primers: 60 Vbeta forward and 13 Jbeta reverse. TCRdb's copy holds only in-frame clones and misses some; the assay was immunoSEQ multiplex PCR. The repertoire holds 60,000 to 75,000 clones, roughly three quarters seen once, with 2.9% in the top ten. After removal of 1 base from V and 2 bases from J, the junction contained 7 bases not matched to a gene. In germline, CDR1 is LGHNT, CDR2 FRNRAP. The CDR3 sequence is 17 residues long. The chain recombines TRBV12-5 with TRBJ2-1, with 8 bases matching TRBD2. The sequenced sample was PBMCs. The origin of this receptor is a woman in her twenties or thirties in good health and CMV-seronegative. The CDR3 DNA is TGTGCTAGTGGTTTGGCCCCGGGACTAGGGGCCTACAATGAGCAGTTCTTC. This sequence encodes CASGLAPGLGAYNEQFF.